A single sample is the source of the 6 T cell receptor beta chains below, sequenced in a study of T cells after somatic rescue of genetic block. Clones were sequenced by immunoSEQ multiplex PCR, and TCRdb holds only the in-frame ones, with some missing. The repertoire holds 80,000 to 90,000 clones, with approximately 90% as singletons. Sequenced material: peripheral blood mononuclear cells (PBMCs). The source of these receptors is a woman under 30.

The chain joins TRBV15 to TRBJ2-6; D may be TRBD2 (5 bases). Between the trimmed V and J ends, which lost 0 bases and 2 bases, there was a span of 8 bases. The CDR3 is 16 residues long. Germline CDR1 and CDR2: LNHNV and YYDKDF (reference sequence). The CDR3 is CATSRDSVPGANVLTF. CDR3 nucleotide sequence: TGTGCCACCAGCAGAGATAGCGTCCCTGGGGCCAACGTCCTGACTTTC.

The chain joins TRBV12-5 to TRBJ2-1, with D possibly TRBD1 on 6 matching bases. Germline assignment: CDR1 LGHNT and CDR2 FRNRAP. The V end lost 2 bases, the J end lost 0 bases, and 8 bases lay between the germline ends. The CDR3 runs 15 residues. This CDR3 reads CASGLTGSSYNEQFF. DNA of the CDR3: TGTGCTAGTGGTTTGACAGGGAGCTCCTACAATGAGCAGTTCTTC.

J is TRBJ2-7 and V is TRBV5-8; D is uncertain. Trimming took off 2 bases at V and 4 bases at J, with 13 bases between the two ends. Germline CDR1 is SGHTS and CDR2 is YDEGEE. The CDR3 runs 14 residues. CDR3 nucleotide sequence: TGTGCCAGCAGCTTCGATACCACTACTTACGAGCAGTACTTC. Its protein is CASSFDTTTYEQYF.

In its sample, this clone was seen once. This chain uses TRBV29-1 with TRBJ2-3; 7 nucleotides agree with TRBD1. Germline values: CDR1 SQVTM, CDR2 ANQGSEA. This CDR3 is built from 14 residues. The ends lost 4 bases at V and 8 bases at J; junction bases unmatched: 12. The CDR3 DNA follows: TGCAGCGTTGTGGGACAGACCCTAGATGGTACGCAGTATTTT. Amino acids: CSVVGQTLDGTQYF.

The gene calls are TRBV5-6 and TRBJ2-5; no reliable D call. The CDR3 sequence is 13 residues long. Per the germline V gene, CDR1 is SGHDT and CDR2 is YYEEEE. V dropped 0 bases and J dropped 3 bases, with 6 bases sitting between them. CDR3 sequence reads: CASSLGLEETQYF. For the CDR3, the DNA is TGTGCCAGCAGCTTGGGACTTGAAGAGACCCAGTACTTC.

This rearrangement joins TRBV29-1 to TRBJ2-1; D not resolved. This CDR3 is built from 10 residues. Looked up from germline, CDR1 is SQVTM and CDR2 is ANQGSEA. V dropped 4 bases and J dropped 7 bases, with 5 bases sitting between them. The CDR3 protein is CSVGANEQFF. In DNA, the CDR3 is TGCAGCGTTGGAGCAAATGAGCAGTTCTTC.